Reported below is one TCR beta chain. Its target is not known. CDR1 is LNHDA, CDR2 SQIVND, per germline (reference sequence). The CDR3 covers 18 residues. Unmatched junction bases numbered 7, after V lost 3 bases and J lost 1 base. The sample originates from a study of cytomegalovirus exposure and HLA in healthy donors. Study-wide results and limits: In vitro data verified three CMV-associated chains as specific for CMV antigens. The study flagged 150 to 200 TCR beta chains as cytomegalovirus-associated.

Only in-frame clones appear in the TCRdb table, and some are missing; sequencing was by immunoSEQ multiplex PCR. The sample holds over 100,000 clones, about nine tenths seen once. This receptor was obtained from a woman between 18 and 29 years old in good health and CMV-seronegative. The material sequenced was PBMCs. The chain employs TRBV19 and TRBJ2-1, with 12 bases identical to TRBD2. The CDR3 protein is CASSIRLAGGNSYNEQFF. Written as DNA, the CDR3 is TGTGCCAGTAGTATCAGGCTAGCGGGGGGGAATTCCTACAATGAGCAGTTCTTC.